This T cell receptor (beta chain) was retrieved from a study of shared clonotypes between healthy human individuals. Per the germline V gene, CDR1 is ENHRY and CDR2 is SYGVKD. The CDR3 runs 14 residues. Trimming cost V 10 bases and J 2 bases; bases outside gene matches: 8. Assay: immunoSEQ multiplex PCR; the TCRdb copy retains only in-frame clones and omits some. Here the sample spans around 720,000 clones, around 78% being singletons. The sequence was obtained from a woman aged 30 to 39 in good health. The specimen was memory CD4+ T cells sorted from blood. Subset defined: CD45RA-negative fraction. The chain recombines TRBV10-3 with TRBJ1-5, with 7 bases aligning to TRBD1. CDR3 coding DNA: TGTGCCACCCGAGAGGGGGCAGGCAATCAGCCCCAGCATTTT. Its translation is CATREGAGNQPQHF.